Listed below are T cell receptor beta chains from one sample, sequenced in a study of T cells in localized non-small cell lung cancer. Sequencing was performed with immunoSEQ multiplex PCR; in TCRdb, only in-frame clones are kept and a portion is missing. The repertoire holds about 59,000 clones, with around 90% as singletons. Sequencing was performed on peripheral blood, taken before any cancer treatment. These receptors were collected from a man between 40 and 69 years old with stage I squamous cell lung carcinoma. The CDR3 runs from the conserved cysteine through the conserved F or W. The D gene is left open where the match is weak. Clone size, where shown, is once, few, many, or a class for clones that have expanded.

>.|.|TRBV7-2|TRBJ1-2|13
CASSRGQLYGYTF
TGTGCCAGCAGCCGTGGACAGCTCTATGGCTACACCTTC
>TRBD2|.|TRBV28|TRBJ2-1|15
CASSSLGTSGSTRFF
TGTGCCAGCAGTTCCCTCGGGACTAGCGGGAGTACCCGGTTCTTC
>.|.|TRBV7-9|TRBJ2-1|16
CASSFLSGERDNEQFF
TGTGCCAGCAGCTTCTTGTCGGGAGAACGGGACAATGAGCAGTTCTTC
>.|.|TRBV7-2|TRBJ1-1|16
CASSLAGGHSTTEAFF
TGTGCCAGCAGCTTAGCGGGGGGCCACTCGACCACTGAAGCTTTCTTT
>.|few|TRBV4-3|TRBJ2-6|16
CASSQVVGSGANVLTF
TGCGCCAGCAGCCAAGTAGTAGGCTCTGGGGCCAACGTCCTGACTTTC
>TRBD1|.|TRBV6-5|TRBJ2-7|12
CAIGTGLYEQYF
TGTGCTATCGGGACAGGACTCTACGAGCAGTACTTC
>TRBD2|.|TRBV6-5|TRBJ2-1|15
CASSAGTSSYNEQFF
TGTGCCAGCAGCGCCGGGACTAGTTCCTACAATGAGCAGTTCTTC
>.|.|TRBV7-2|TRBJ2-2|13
CASSRGLGGELFF
TGTGCCAGCAGCAGGGGGTTAGGCGGGGAGCTGTTTTTT
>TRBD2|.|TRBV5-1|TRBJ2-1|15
CASSLLTGGPHEQFF
TGCGCCAGCAGCTTGTTAACGGGAGGGCCCCATGAGCAGTTCTTC
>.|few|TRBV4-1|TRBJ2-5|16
CASSQGAAVVRETQYF
TGCGCCAGCAGCCAAGGCGCGGCAGTGGTCCGGGAGACCCAGTACTTC
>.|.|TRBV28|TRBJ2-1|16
CASNLAAGSAYNEQFF
TGTGCCAGCAACCTGGCGGCCGGGAGTGCCTACAATGAGCAGTTCTTC
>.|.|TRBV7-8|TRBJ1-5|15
CASSLVQTANQPQHF
TGTGCCAGCAGCTTAGTACAGACAGCTAATCAGCCCCAGCATTTT
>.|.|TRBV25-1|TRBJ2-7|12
CASRGSGYEQYF
TGTGCCAGCAGGGGTAGCGGCTATGAGCAGTACTTC
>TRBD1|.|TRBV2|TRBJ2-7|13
CASTRTGAGEQYF
TGTGCCAGCACCCGGACAGGGGCGGGGGAGCAGTACTTC
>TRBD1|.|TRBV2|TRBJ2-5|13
CATHRGLQETQYF
TGTGCCACACACAGGGGGCTACAAGAGACCCAGTACTTC
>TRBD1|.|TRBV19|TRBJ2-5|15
CASRSSGTAQETQYF
TGTGCCAGTAGAAGCTCCGGGACAGCACAAGAGACCCAGTACTTC
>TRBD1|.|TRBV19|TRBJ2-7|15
CASSIGDRAFQEQYF
TGTGCCAGTAGTATAGGGGACAGGGCCTTCCAGGAGCAGTACTTC
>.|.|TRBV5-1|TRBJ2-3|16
CASSLSREIRTDTQYF
TGCGCCAGCAGCTTGTCGAGGGAGATACGCACAGATACGCAGTATTTT